This T cell receptor beta chain stems from a study of post-analysis software for immune sequencing data. Researchers reported that TCR beta cDNA libraries carried unique molecular identifiers. MiXCR, applied by TCRdb to the PCR reads, yields one record per CDR3 protein. The sample includes about 430,000 distinct CDR3 sequences, 30% to 45% of them seen just once. The CDR3 covers 14 residues. Trimming took 1 base from V and 4 from J, leaving 8 bases between them. About this clonotype: The target antigen is unknown.

Overall study results and limits: Compared with controls, patients had more of five TRBV segments, including TRBV5-6, TRBV5-1 and TRBV20-1. Pronounced co-clustering by F measure was evident among identically batched samples. When compared against controls, multiple sclerosis patients showed significantly lower normalized Chao1 diversity.

Sequenced material: blood. The chain combines TRBV12-3 or TRBV12-4 with TRBJ2-1; D not certain. The TCR originated in a girl aged 2 to 10 with multiple sclerosis. The CDR3 loop is CASSLGQLYNEQFF. In nucleotides, the CDR3 is TGTGCCAGCAGTTTAGGTCAGCTTTACAATGAGCAGTTCTTC.